This T cell receptor (beta chain) emerged from a study of T-cell memory formation after mild COVID-19. Study-level results: The appearance of some responding clones in pre-infection memory suggested that cross-reactive memory joined. Those CD4+ clones that contracted were mainly in CM and EM (CD8+ ones in EMRA). Clones that shrank (day 15 to 85) were balanced CD4/CD8, whereas later expanders leaned CD4+.

5'RACE, which relied on constant-segment primers, yielded TCR alpha and TCR beta cDNA libraries carrying sample barcodes and UMIs. TCRdb ran MiXCR on the 5' RACE reads and lists one entry per CDR3 protein. The table records about 180,000 distinct CDR3 sequences, around 20% of them present only once. This clonotype was detected a few times. Its antigen is unknown. The CDR3 sequence is 17 residues long. V was pared by 0 bases and J by 3 bases, with 18 bases between. Germline lookup yields CDR1 LNHNV and CDR2 YYDKDF (reference sequence). The chain joins TRBV15 to TRBJ2-7; D unresolved. The receptor was isolated from a man aged 18 to 35 who had mild COVID-19 (a few samples of this study predate the infection). Cell type and time point are not known. The specimen sequenced was PBMCs or a T cell subset sorted from them (not recorded which). The CDR3 region is CATSRDRSADLIYEQYV. CDR3 sequence (DNA): TGTGCCACCAGCAGAGATCGTTCCGCGGATCTAATCTACGAGCAGTACGTC.